This TCR beta chain originates from a study of cytomegalovirus exposure and HLA in healthy donors (TCRdb year 2017). About the study as a whole: According to a later analysis, the roughly 120 validation repertoires were produced on the same platform as the roughly 600 repertoires of the first cohort. A separate validation cohort of some 130 different subjects was used in addition to the roughly 670-subject first cohort. To predict cytomegalovirus infection status, the study combined high-throughput TCR immunosequencing, statistical association of individual TCRs with disease status, and machine learning. The study was designed to test whether signatures of past pathogen exposure could be identified by cataloging public T cell receptors.

Cut back by 6 bases and 0 bases, the V and J ends lie 8 bases apart. Taken from cysteine to phenylalanine, the CDR3 has 12 residues. Here the CDR3 DNA is all that survives: 36 bases in frame from base 1. The germline V gene provides CDR1 SQVTM and CDR2 ANQGSEA. What the work shows at the level of the full study, not this receptor alone: All 120 or so repertoires were used to score co-occurrence in the validation cohort in a later analysis, because that analysis had no HLA typing for the cohort. Most TCR sequences were seen in very few donors, while some public TCRs were found in many individuals. In the study, some 160 TCR beta chains were listed as associated with cytomegalovirus. Subsequent analysis determined that TCRs grouped into clusters in the first cohort also showed a tendency toward co-occurrence across the roughly 130 validation repertoires, and 85% to 95% of cluster scores exceeded 0. The authors suggested that the approach could potentially be generalized to other disease states and immunological phenotypes. Cytomegalovirus status was reported to be diagnosed by the classifier with high specificity and sensitivity in both the original and validation cohorts. In vitro tests confirmed that a few of the cytomegalovirus-associated TCR beta chains recognize cytomegalovirus antigens.

The method behind the library was the immunoSEQ multiplex PCR assay. The study's own analysis went as follows. A statistical classification framework was developed to diagnose cytomegalovirus status using the catalog of TCR beta chain sequences. TCRdb retrieved this table from immuneACCESS and kept in-frame rearrangements only. Not all clones are present; in checked studies, unresolved V genes account for under half, and no reason is known for the remainder. V, J and clone size are taken as reported in that table, and D and trimming were inferred from the DNA itself. The sample table contains about 150,000 clones; only one count was recorded for 94% of them. The ten largest clones take up 1.5% to 2% of the sample. Regarding this clone: It has no known antigen specificity. The input lacks base qualities; no much larger clone sits a single base away.

Separate from the roughly 700-subject first cohort, the validation cohort of 90 to 150 subjects was the group to which the donors belonged. Input material: PBMCs. The chain joins TRBV29-1 to TRBJ1-1, with no D gene named confidently. The sequence came from a young man in good health and CMV-seropositive. CDR3 loop: CSVAEVNTEAFF. The nucleotide sequence reads as follows: TGCAGCGTCGCGGAGGTGAACACTGAAGCTTTCTTT.